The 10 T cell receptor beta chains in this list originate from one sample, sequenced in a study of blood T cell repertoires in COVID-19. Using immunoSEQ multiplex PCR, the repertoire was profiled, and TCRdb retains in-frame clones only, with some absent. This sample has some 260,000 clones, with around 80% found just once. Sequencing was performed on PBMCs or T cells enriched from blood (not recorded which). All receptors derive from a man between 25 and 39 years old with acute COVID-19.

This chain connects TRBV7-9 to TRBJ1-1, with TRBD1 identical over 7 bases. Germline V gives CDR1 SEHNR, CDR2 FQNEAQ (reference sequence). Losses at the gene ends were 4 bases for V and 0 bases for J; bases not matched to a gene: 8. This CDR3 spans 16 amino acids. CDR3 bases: TGTGCCAGCAGCTCCCCAGGGGGGAGCGTGAACACTGAAGCTTTCTTT. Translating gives CASSSPGGSVNTEAFF.

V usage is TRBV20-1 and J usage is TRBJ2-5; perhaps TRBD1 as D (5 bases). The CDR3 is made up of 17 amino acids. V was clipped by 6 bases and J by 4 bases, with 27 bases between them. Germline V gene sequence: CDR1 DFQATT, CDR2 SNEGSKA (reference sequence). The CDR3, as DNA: TGCAGTGCAAGTCTTTTTGGTATAGGGGATAAACGAGAGACCCAGTACTTC. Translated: CSASLFGIGDKRETQYF.

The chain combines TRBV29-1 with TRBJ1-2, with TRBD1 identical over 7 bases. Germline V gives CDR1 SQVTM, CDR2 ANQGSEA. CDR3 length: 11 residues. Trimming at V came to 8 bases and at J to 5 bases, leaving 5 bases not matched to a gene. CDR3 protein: CSTTGPYGYTF. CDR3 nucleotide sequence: TGCAGCACGACAGGGCCATATGGCTACACCTTC.

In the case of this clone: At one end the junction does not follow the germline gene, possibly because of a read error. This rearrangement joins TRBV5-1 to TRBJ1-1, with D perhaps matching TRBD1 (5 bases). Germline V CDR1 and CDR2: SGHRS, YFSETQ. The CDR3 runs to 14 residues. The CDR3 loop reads CASSSGPGRTEAFF. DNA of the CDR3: TGTGCCAGCAGCTCAGGGCCAGGTAGGACTGAAGCTTTCTTT.

As DNA, the CDR3 is TGTGCCAGCAGCAGTAATTTCGGAGAGACCCAGTACTTC. It is translated as CASSSNFGETQYF. This sequence joins TRBV7-6 and TRBJ2-5; D is undetermined. This CDR3 comprises 13 residues. Trimming pared 5 bases from V and 4 bases from J, leaving 11 bases between. The germline V gene encodes CDR1 SGHVS and CDR2 FNYEAQ.

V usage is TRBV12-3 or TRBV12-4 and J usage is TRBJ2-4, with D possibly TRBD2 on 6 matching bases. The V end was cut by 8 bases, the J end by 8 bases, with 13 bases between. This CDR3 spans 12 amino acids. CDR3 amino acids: CASGSGGDIQYF. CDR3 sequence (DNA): TGTGCCAGCGGGTCAGGAGGGGACATTCAGTACTTC.

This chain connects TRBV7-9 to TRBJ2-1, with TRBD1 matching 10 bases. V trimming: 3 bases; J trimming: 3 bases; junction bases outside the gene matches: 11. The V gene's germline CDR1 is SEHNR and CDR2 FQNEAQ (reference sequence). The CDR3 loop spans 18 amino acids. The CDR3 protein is CASSFFLRTGGNYNEQFF. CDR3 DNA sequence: TGTGCCAGCAGCTTTTTTCTACGGACAGGGGGTAACTACAATGAGCAGTTCTTC.

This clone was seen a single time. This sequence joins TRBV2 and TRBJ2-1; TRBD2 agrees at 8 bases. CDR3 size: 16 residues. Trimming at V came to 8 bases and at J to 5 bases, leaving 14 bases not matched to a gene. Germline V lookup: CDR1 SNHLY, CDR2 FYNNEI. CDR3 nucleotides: TGTGCCAGCTACGGCGGGCTAGCGGGCGGGAACAATGAGCAGTTCTTC. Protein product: CASYGGLAGGNNEQFF. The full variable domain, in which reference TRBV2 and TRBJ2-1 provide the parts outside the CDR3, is EPEVTQTPSHQVTQMGQEVILRCVPISNHLYFYWYRQILGQKVEFLVSFYNNEISEKSEIFDDQFSVERPDGSNFTLKIRSTKLEDSAMYFCASYGGLAGGNNEQFFGPGTRLTVL.

The DNA for the CDR3 is TGTGCCAGCAGTTGGAAGGGATTAGCGGCTTTCTTT. Amino acid sequence: CASSWKGLAAFF. V usage is TRBV28 and J usage is TRBJ1-1; no clear D. Trimming removed 4 bases at V and 11 bases at J, with 14 bases between. The length of the CDR3 is 12 residues. CDR1 and CDR2 from the germline V gene are MDHEN and SYDVKM. Full variable domain (outside the CDR3, taken from reference TRBV28 and TRBJ1-1): DVKVTQSSRYLVKRTGEKVFLECVQDMDHENMFWYRQDPGLGLRLIYFSYDVKMKEKGDIPEGYSVSREKKERFSLILESASTNQTSMYLCASSWKGLAAFFGQGTRLTVV.

CDR3 coding DNA: TGTGCCAGCACCTTAGACCGGACAGGGGGCACTGAAGCTTTCTTT. Translation gives CASTLDRTGGTEAFF. This chain uses TRBV6-5 with TRBJ1-1, with 10 bases matching TRBD1. V was pared by 7 bases and J by 4 bases, with 9 bases of the junction left unmatched. The CDR3 has 15 residues. Germline CDR1 reads MNHEY; CDR2 reads SVGAGI.